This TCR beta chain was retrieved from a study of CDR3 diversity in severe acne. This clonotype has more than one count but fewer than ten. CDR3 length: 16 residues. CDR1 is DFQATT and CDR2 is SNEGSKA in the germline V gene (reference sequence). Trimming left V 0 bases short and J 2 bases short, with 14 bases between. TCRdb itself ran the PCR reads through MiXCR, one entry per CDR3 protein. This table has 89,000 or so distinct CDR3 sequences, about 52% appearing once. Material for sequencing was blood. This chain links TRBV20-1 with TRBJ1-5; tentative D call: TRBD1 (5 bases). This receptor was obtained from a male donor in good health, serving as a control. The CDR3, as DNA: TGCAGTGCTAGAGAGCCGAGAGGGGTCGGCAATCAGCCCCAGCATTTT. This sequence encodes CSAREPRGVGNQPQHF.